Each of the 25 T cell receptor beta chains below was sequenced from the same sample in a study of blood T cell repertoires in COVID-19. Here immunoSEQ multiplex PCR was the method, and the copy in TCRdb shows in-frame clones only, minus some. Of 200,000 to 250,000 clones detected, about four fifths appear once; the ten largest clones hold roughly 3.2%. The sample consisted of peripheral blood. These receptors all stem from a woman aged 18-29 years with acute or convalescent COVID-19.

The chain carries TRBV30 and TRBJ1-3; a weak D match, TRBD1 (5 bases). Trimming removed 0 bases from V and 0 bases from J, with 15 bases in between. CDR3 length equals 17 residues. The germline V gene encodes CDR1 GTSNPN and CDR2 SVGIG (reference sequence). The chain's CDR3 is CAWSVPVPGLSGNTIYF. DNA for the CDR3: TGTGCCTGGAGTGTACCCGTTCCGGGACTCTCTGGAAACACCATATATTTT.

This clone was detected only a few times. The chain employs TRBV6-5 and TRBJ1-5; unclear D gene. CDR3 length equals 13 residues. Looked up from germline, CDR1 is MNHEY and CDR2 is SVGAGI. The V and J ends lost 2 bases and 8 bases respectively, with 10 bases between them. The CDR3 coding sequence is TGTGCCAGCAGTTACGGGCCGTTAGAGCCCCAGCATTTT. Translated, it gives CASSYGPLEPQHF.

This chain connects TRBV2 to TRBJ1-6; the match to TRBD1 covers 7 bases. Germline V gene data show CDR1 as SNHLY and CDR2 as FYNNEI. V lost 9 bases to trimming and J lost 10 bases; unmatched junction nucleotides: 12. The CDR3 is 14 amino acids. The CDR3 region has the DNA TGTGCCAGGTCCACAGGGGTTGTTCGATCACCCCTCCACTTT. Translation: CARSTGVVRSPLHF.

This chain joins TRBV7-3 and TRBJ2-1, with 14 bases that match TRBD2. The CDR3 is made up of 17 amino acids. The ends lost 5 bases at V and 11 bases at J; junction bases unmatched: 14. Germline CDR1 is SGHTA and CDR2 is FQGTGA. CDR3 residues: CASSPHPGLAGASKQFF. The CDR3 DNA sequence: TGTGCCAGCAGCCCCCATCCGGGACTAGCGGGAGCAAGTAAGCAGTTCTTC.

The rearrangement links TRBV11-2 to TRBJ2-1; the match to TRBD2 covers 11 bases. The CDR3 length is 15 residues. The germline V gene has CDR1 SGHAT and CDR2 FQNNGV. V lost 5 bases and J lost 4; bases outside the gene matches: 4. CDR3 coding DNA: TGTGCCAGCAGCCAACTAGCGGGAGAATACAATGAGCAGTTCTTC. Translation gives CASSQLAGEYNEQFF.

The chain links TRBV12-3 or TRBV12-4 to TRBJ2-7, with D uncertain. The CDR3 has 13 residues. V was trimmed by 6 bases and J by 2 bases, leaving 11 bases between them. This CDR3 reads CASSVRVPYEQYF. The DNA of the CDR3 is TGTGCCAGCAGCGTCCGGGTCCCCTACGAGCAGTACTTC.

In DNA, the CDR3 is TGTGCCAGCAGTCCTATTGCAGGGTACACCGGGGAGCTGTTTTTT. This codes for CASSPIAGYTGELFF. The J gene is TRBJ2-2, the V gene TRBV6-5, with TRBD1 as a possible D gene (5 bases). CDR3 length equals 15 residues. Per germline, CDR1 MNHEY and CDR2 SVGAGI. V was pared by 5 bases and J by 3 bases, with 13 bases between.

J is TRBJ1-4 and V is TRBV27; 9 bases match TRBD1. Germline V gene data show CDR1 as MNHEY and CDR2 as SMNVEV (reference sequence). The CDR3 has 15 amino acids. V gave up 4 bases and J gave up 8 bases; unmatched junction bases: 8. CDR3 residues: CASSWFGQGREKLFF. The CDR3 bases are TGTGCCAGCAGTTGGTTTGGACAGGGGAGGGAAAAACTGTTTTTT.

The chain couples TRBV7-3 to TRBJ2-5; D is perhaps TRBD1 (6 bases). The germline V gene encodes CDR1 SGHTA and CDR2 FQGTGA. This CDR3 spans 14 amino acids. Trimming removed 2 bases from V and 5 bases from J, with 12 bases in between. CDR3 protein: CASSLGARGETQYF. CDR3 coding DNA: TGTGCCAGCAGCTTAGGGGCGAGGGGGGAGACCCAGTACTTC.

The V gene is TRBV9, the J gene TRBJ2-3; 10 bases agree with TRBD2. CDR1 and CDR2 from the germline V gene are SGDLS and YYNGEE. The CDR3 covers 18 residues. Trimming took 0 bases from V and 1 from J; bases not matched to a gene: 8. The CDR3 spells CASSVVTSGAPGTDTQYF. CDR3 nucleotide sequence: TGTGCCAGCAGCGTAGTCACTAGCGGGGCCCCTGGCACAGATACGCAGTATTTT.

This clone appeared a few times. The chain has TRBV2 and TRBJ2-7; TRBD2 matches at 16 bases. Germline CDR1 SNHLY, CDR2 FYNNEI. The CDR3 runs 18 residues. Trimming at V came to 1 base and at J to 3 bases, leaving 6 bases not matched to a gene. Here the CDR3 DNA reads TGTGCCAGCAGTGAAGAGCTGGGACTAGCGGGAGGGCACTACGAGCAGTACTTC. Translation gives CASSEELGLAGGHYEQYF.

This chain connects TRBV6-2 or TRBV6-3 to TRBJ2-2; possible D gene TRBD2, 6 bases. Germline CDR1 reads MNHEY; CDR2 reads SVGEGT. This CDR3 region has 16 residues. V shed 4 bases and J shed 3 bases, with 15 bases lying between them. The CDR3 reads CASSLTSLEYTGELFF. CDR3 coding DNA: TGTGCCAGCAGTTTAACTAGCCTAGAATACACCGGGGAGCTGTTTTTT.

This clone occurred once. The rearrangement links TRBV4-3 to TRBJ2-7, with D perhaps matching TRBD2 (5 bases). Per germline, CDR1 LGHNA and CDR2 YSLEER. The CDR3 consists of 15 residues. V was trimmed by 0 bases and J by 2 bases, leaving 11 bases between them. In DNA form, the CDR3 reads TGCGCCAGCAGCCAAGAAAGAGGGTGGGCCTACGAGCAGTACTTC. Its protein product is CASSQERGWAYEQYF.

This clone was counted a single time. CDR3 in amino acids: CASTTGGYNSPLHF. In nucleotides, the CDR3 is TGTGCCAGTACGACAGGGGGTTATAATTCACCCCTCCACTTT. The J gene is TRBJ1-6, the V gene TRBV19; 9 bases are shared with TRBD1. J lost 4 bases, V lost 7 bases, and 2 bases had no gene match. Germline V gene lookup returns CDR1 LNHDA and CDR2 SQIVND (reference sequence). This CDR3 spans 14 amino acids.

This chain connects TRBV4-1 to TRBJ2-1; no firm D call. The V end was cut by 1 base, the J end by 3 bases, with 7 bases between. CDR1 and CDR2 from the germline V gene are MGHRA and YSYEKL. This CDR3 has 14 amino acids. The CDR3 coding sequence is TGCGCCAGCAGCCAAGTCACAGACTACAATGAGCAGTTCTTC. It is translated as CASSQVTDYNEQFF.

This chain uses TRBV6-5 with TRBJ2-1; perhaps TRBD1 as D (5 bases). The CDR3 runs 15 residues. In germline, CDR1 is MNHEY, CDR2 SVGAGI. V lost 6 bases, J lost 3 bases, and 15 bases lay in between. This CDR3 is CASRPTRQSYNEQFF. CDR3 in DNA: TGTGCCAGCAGACCAACCCGACAGAGCTACAATGAGCAGTTCTTC.

The table lists this clone with a few counts. This chain joins TRBV4-3 and TRBJ2-7; D perhaps matches TRBD2 (6 bases). The CDR3 is 15 amino acids. V was trimmed by 0 bases and J by 3 bases, leaving 12 bases between them. The germline V gene has CDR1 LGHNA and CDR2 YSLEER. DNA of the CDR3: TGCGCCAGCAGCCAAGACCACGGGGGAATCTACGAGCAGTACTTC. It translates to CASSQDHGGIYEQYF.

This sequence joins TRBV6-2 or TRBV6-3 and TRBJ2-5, with D unclear. Germline lookup yields CDR1 MNHEY and CDR2 SVGEGT. V lost 0 bases and J 12 bases, leaving 8 bases between the germline ends. This CDR3 spans 11 amino acids. CDR3 DNA: TGTGCCAGCAGTTACTCTGCGGTAGAGTACTTC. Encoded protein: CASSYSAVEYF.

V is TRBV7-2 and J is TRBJ1-1; D unresolved. V lost 2 bases and J 1 base, leaving 8 bases between the germline ends. Germline loops: CDR1 SGHTA, CDR2 FQGNSA. This CDR3 has 14 residues. CDR3 region: CASSLLGRNTEAFF. The CDR3 DNA reads TGTGCCAGCAGCTTACTAGGGAGGAACACTGAAGCTTTCTTT.

The chain employs TRBV4-3 and TRBJ2-7, with D possibly being TRBD2 (7 bases). Germline V gene sequence: CDR1 LGHNA, CDR2 YSLEER. This CDR3 is 18 amino acids long. V lost 1 base and J lost 2, with 21 bases in between. CDR3 bases: TGCGCCAGCAGCCAAGTTTTGGGGGAGGGGGTCCCCACCTACGAGCAGTACTTC. Its protein is CASSQVLGEGVPTYEQYF.

The V call is TRBV12-3 or TRBV12-4, the J call TRBJ2-1, with 8 positions matching TRBD1. Losses at the gene ends were 6 bases for V and 8 bases for J; bases not matched to a gene: 6. The CDR3 length is 13 residues. In DNA form, the CDR3 reads TGTGCCAGCAGCCAAGGACAGGGACATGAGCAGTTCTTC. Protein: CASSQGQGHEQFF.

The V and J genes are TRBV7-2 and TRBJ2-7, with 10 bases that match TRBD1. V dropped 1 base and J dropped 6; count of bases not matched to a gene: 6. Germline V lookup: CDR1 SGHTA, CDR2 FQGNSA. This CDR3 comprises 15 residues. CDR3 region: CASSLVGTGVVEQYF. The CDR3 nucleotides read TGTGCCAGCAGCTTAGTTGGGACAGGGGTAGTCGAGCAGTACTTC.

This clone was observed once. The gene calls are TRBV5-4 and TRBJ1-3; D is unclear. CDR1 SGHNT and CDR2 YYREEE come from the germline V gene (reference sequence). The CDR3 sequence is 13 residues long. V lost 2 bases and J lost 4, with 7 bases in between. CDR3 sequence (DNA): TGTGCCAGCAGCTTTGGCCAGGGAAACACCATATATTTT. Translated: CASSFGQGNTIYF.

The J gene is TRBJ2-5, the V gene TRBV19; 13 bases line up with TRBD2. The CDR3 has 18 amino acids. V trimming: 5 bases; J trimming: 1 base; junction bases outside the gene matches: 10. Germline V gives CDR1 LNHDA, CDR2 SQIVND (reference sequence). The DNA for the CDR3 is TGTGCCAGTAGTTGGTGGGGGACTAGCGGGAAGACCCAAGAGACCCAGTACTTC. Amino acid sequence: CASSWWGTSGKTQETQYF.

The chain links TRBV7-6 to TRBJ2-7, with 8 bases lining up with TRBD1. The junction had 5 bases not matched to a gene; V was cut back by 1 base and J by 6 bases. This CDR3 is 14 amino acids long. Germline V lookup: CDR1 SGHVS, CDR2 FNYEAQ. CDR3 DNA: TGTGCCAGCAGCTTAGGACAGGGGATCGTCGAGCAGTACTTC. Residues: CASSLGQGIVEQYF.